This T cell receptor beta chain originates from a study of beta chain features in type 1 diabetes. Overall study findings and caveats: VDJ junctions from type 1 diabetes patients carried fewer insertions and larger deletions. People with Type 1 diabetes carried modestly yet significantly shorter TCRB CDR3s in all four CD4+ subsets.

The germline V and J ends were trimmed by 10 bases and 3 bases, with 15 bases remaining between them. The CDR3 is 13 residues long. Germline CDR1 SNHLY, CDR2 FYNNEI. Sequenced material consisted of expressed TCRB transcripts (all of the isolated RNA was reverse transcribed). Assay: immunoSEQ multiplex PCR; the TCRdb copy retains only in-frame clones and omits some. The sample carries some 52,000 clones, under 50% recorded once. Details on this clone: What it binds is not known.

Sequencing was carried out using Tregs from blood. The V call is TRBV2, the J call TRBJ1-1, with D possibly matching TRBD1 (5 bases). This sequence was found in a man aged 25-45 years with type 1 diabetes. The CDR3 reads CATQAGPDTEAFF. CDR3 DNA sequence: TGTGCCACTCAGGCAGGGCCGGACACTGAAGCTTTCTTT.